Listed below are T cell receptor beta chains from one sample, sequenced in a study of blood T cell repertoires in COVID-19. Generated by immunoSEQ multiplex PCR, the TCRdb table keeps only in-frame clones and is missing some. The sample lists approximately 60,000 clones, around 80% occurring once. Input material: peripheral blood. The origin of the receptors is a man aged 55 to 70 with COVID-19, enrolled during active disease. CDR3s include the opening cysteine and the closing phenylalanine or tryptophan. D genes are given only for firm matches. Clone sizes are given selectively: once, few, many, or a class where the clone is expanded.

J gene	V gene	D gene	clone size	CDR3 protein	CDR3 DNA
TRBJ2-7	TRBV7-6	TRBD1	few	CASSGRQGLSYEQYF	TGTGCCAGCAGCGGGCGACAGGGTCTTTCGTACGAGCAGTACTTC
TRBJ2-5	TRBV10-3	.	.	CAISESGLLETQYF	TGTGCCATCAGTGAGTCAGGACTACTAGAGACCCAGTACTTC
TRBJ1-1	TRBV9	.	.	CASSVGGSNTEAFF	TGTGCCAGCAGCGTAGGAGGGTCGAACACTGAAGCTTTCTTT
TRBJ2-3	TRBV3-1/TRBV3-2	TRBD2	.	CASSQDRRGGRDTQYF	TGTGCCAGCAGCCAAGATAGGCGGGGGGGCAGAGATACGCAGTATTTT
TRBJ1-2	TRBV4-1	.	.	CASSQHDYGYTF	TGCGCCAGCAGCCAACATGACTATGGCTACACCTTC
TRBJ2-3	TRBV5-1	TRBD1	.	CASEDLGTGADTQYF	TGCGCCAGCGAAGATTTAGGGACAGGGGCAGATACGCAGTATTTT
TRBJ1-2	TRBV7-9	.	.	CASSAQGNYGYTF	TGTGCCAGCAGCGCGCAGGGGAACTATGGCTACACCTTC
TRBJ1-1	TRBV5-1	.	few	CASSLEGVTEAFF	TGCGCCAGCAGCTTGGAAGGGGTAACTGAAGCTTTCTTT
TRBJ1-2	TRBV28	.	few	CASSLQTGVGGYTF	TGTGCCAGCAGTTTACAAACCGGGGTTGGGGGCTACACCTTC
TRBJ2-1	TRBV5-1	TRBD2	few	CATKAGTSGVDEQFF	TGCGCCACCAAGGCCGGGACTAGCGGGGTCGATGAGCAGTTCTTC
TRBJ2-2	TRBV14	.	.	CASSLTSIGELFF	TGTGCCAGCAGCCTCACCAGTATCGGGGAGCTGTTTTTT
TRBJ2-2	TRBV20-1	.	once	CSGVWTGELFF	TGCAGTGGAGTTTGGACCGGGGAGCTGTTTTTT
TRBJ2-5	TRBV11-1	.	.	CASSFGNQETQYF	TGTGCCAGCAGCTTCGGTAACCAAGAGACCCAGTACTTC
TRBJ1-6	TRBV6-5	.	few	CASSIAPGSPLHF	TGTGCCAGCAGTATCGCCCCCGGGTCACCCCTCCACTTT
TRBJ1-4	TRBV15	.	.	CATSGGLTEKLFF	TGTGCCACGTCGGGGGGGTTAACTGAAAAACTGTTTTTT
TRBJ2-1	TRBV16	.	.	CASSQPGIMGGYNEQFF	TGTGCCAGCAGCCAACCGGGGATCATGGGGGGCTACAATGAGCAGTTCTTC
TRBJ2-7	TRBV6-1	.	.	CASSEALDNQQYF	TGTGCCAGCAGTGAAGCGCTCGACAATCAGCAGTACTTC
TRBJ2-7	TRBV10-1	TRBD2	many	CASSVGGGRYEQYF	TGCGCCAGCAGTGTTGGCGGGGGACGCTACGAGCAGTACTTC
TRBJ1-1	TRBV19	TRBD1	.	CASSIDPTGEMNTEAFF	TGTGCCAGTAGTATAGACCCGACAGGGGAAATGAACACTGAAGCTTTCTTT
TRBJ1-1	TRBV18	.	.	CATTPDITNTEAFF	TGTGCCACCACACCCGACATCACGAACACTGAAGCTTTCTTT
TRBJ1-6	TRBV7-3	.	few	CASSLSGDSPLHF	TGTGCCAGCAGCTTATCGGGGGATTCACCCCTCCACTTT
TRBJ1-1	TRBV3-1/TRBV3-2	.	.	CASSWTAINTEAFF	TGTGCCAGCAGCTGGACAGCTATCAACACTGAAGCTTTCTTT
TRBJ2-3	TRBV6-1	.	many	CASSEVGQGTTQYF	TGTGCCAGCAGTGAAGTGGGTCAGGGGACTACGCAGTATTTT
TRBJ1-6	TRBV5-1	TRBD1	.	CASSLDRANSPLHF	TGCGCCAGCAGCCTGGACAGGGCGAATTCACCCCTCCACTTT
TRBJ1-2	TRBV6-5	TRBD1	.	CASSYTNRGGYTF	TGTGCCAGCAGTTACACCAACAGGGGTGGCTACACCTTC
TRBJ1-1	TRBV10-3	.	once	CAISDETRTEAFF	TGTGCCATCAGTGACGAAACGAGGACTGAAGCTTTCTTT